This T cell receptor (beta chain) emerged from a study of HIV-infected patients and healthy controls. Looking at the study overall: In about 85% of the 16 patients, CD4 counts climbed slightly after three months but remained subnormal. Most of the sixteen became undetectable by the second bleed, and all after another year of therapy. Overall study results and limits: HIV-associated CDR3 frequencies dropped significantly during therapy; CMV-associated ones, mostly rising, changed nonsignificantly.

Trimming left V 0 bases short and J 0 bases short, with 7 bases between. Germline V gene sequence: CDR1 SGHDT, CDR2 YYEEEE. The CDR3 extends over 16 amino acids. Reverse transcription used approximately 500 ng RNA and constant-region primers for alpha and beta. Alpha and beta chain libraries were made separately by chain-specific third strand synthesis with multiplexing indices. MiXCR was run by TCRdb on the 5' RACE reads, yielding one entry per CDR3 protein. The data show thousands of distinct CDR3 sequences, 8% to 10% seen once. This clonotype counts as medium-sized. Its antigen is unidentified. Roughly three months, about 14 weeks, into antiretroviral therapy, follow-up blood was collected. Whole blood was used without fractionation, so all unsorted peripheral T cells were included.

The V and J genes are TRBV5-6 and TRBJ2-6; D unclear. This sample comprised blood, obtained during antiretroviral therapy. This receptor was taken from an adult with HIV infection. The CDR3 sequence: CASSLASGSGANVLTF. The CDR3 region has the DNA TGTGCCAGCAGCTTGGCAAGTGGCTCTGGGGCCAACGTCCTGACTTTC.